Sequencing of this TCR beta chain was carried out in a study of blood T cells in healthy people across ages. Study-level findings and limits: A roughly linear age-dependent decrease characterized TCR beta diversity per million T cells.

Through a sample-barcoded 5' primer and a J-beta primer mix, a second PCR was run for roughly 6 to 11 cycles. Each cDNA molecule received a tag from a template-switch adaptor that had 12 random nucleotides. MiXCR, applied by TCRdb to the 5' RACE reads, yields one record per CDR3 protein. The data hold roughly 900,000 distinct CDR3 sequences, with around 48% observed a single time. As to this clonotype: Its antigen is as yet unknown.

The receptor comes from a young man in good health. Sample: blood.

CDR3 region: CASSLEMAGDSNTDTQYF. CDR3 nucleotide sequence: TGTGCCAGCAGTTTAGAGATGGCGGGGGATTCTAACACAGATACGCAGTATTTT. This sequence joins TRBV27 and TRBJ2-3, with 7 bases lining up with TRBD2. This CDR3 has 18 residues. V was pared by 2 bases and J by 2 bases, with 13 bases of the junction left unmatched. CDR1 and CDR2 (germline): MNHEY, SMNVEV (reference sequence).